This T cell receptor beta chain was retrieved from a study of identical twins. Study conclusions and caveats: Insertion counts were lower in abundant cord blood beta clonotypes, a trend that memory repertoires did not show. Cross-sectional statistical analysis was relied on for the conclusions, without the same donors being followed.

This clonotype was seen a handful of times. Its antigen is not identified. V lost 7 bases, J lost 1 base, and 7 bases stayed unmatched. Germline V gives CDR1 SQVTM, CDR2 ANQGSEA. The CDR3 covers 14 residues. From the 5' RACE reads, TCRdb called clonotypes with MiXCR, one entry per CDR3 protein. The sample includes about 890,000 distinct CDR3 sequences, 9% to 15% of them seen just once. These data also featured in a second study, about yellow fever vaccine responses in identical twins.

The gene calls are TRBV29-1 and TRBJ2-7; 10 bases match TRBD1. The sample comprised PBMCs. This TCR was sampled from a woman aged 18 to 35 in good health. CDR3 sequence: CSARTGGRSYEQYF. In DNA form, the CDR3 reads TGCAGCGCACGGACAGGGGGACGATCCTACGAGCAGTACTTC.